This entry lists 24 T cell receptor beta chains sequenced from one sample in a study of response to subunit inactivated influenza vaccine. TCRdb re-derived calls from the RT-PCR reads in MiXCR, one entry per CDR3 protein. The sample has about 190,000 distinct CDR3 sequences, approximately 15% seen once. The material was CD8+ T cells sorted from PBMCs, obtained roughly 5 days after vaccination. The source is a man between 50 and 59 years old who received an inactivated influenza vaccine.

V gene TRBV6-5 combines with J gene TRBJ2-3, with 8 bases matching TRBD2. The CDR3 is 15 residues long. Germline lookup yields CDR1 MNHEY and CDR2 SVGAGI. J was trimmed by 4 bases and V by 3 bases; bases with no gene match: 6. CDR3 residues: CASSYRSGGPDTQYF. The CDR3 region has the DNA TGTGCCAGCAGTTATCGAAGCGGGGGCCCAGATACGCAGTATTTT.

This clonotype was picked up a small number of times. The chain uses TRBV15 and TRBJ2-7; TRBD1 agrees at 10 bases. The J segment lost 7 bases and the V segment lost 0 bases, leaving 6 bases of the junction unmatched. This CDR3 has 15 residues. From germline, CDR1 is LNHNV and CDR2 YYDKDF (reference sequence). CDR3 protein: CATSREGTGVWEQYF. The CDR3 DNA reads as TGTGCCACCAGCAGAGAAGGGACAGGGGTGTGGGAGCAGTACTTC.

This clonotype was seen a few times. The chain couples TRBV4-2 to TRBJ1-1, with D perhaps matching TRBD1 (6 bases). The CDR3 has 15 amino acids. CDR1 is LGHNA and CDR2 is YNFKEQ in the germline V gene. V lost 0 bases to trimming and J lost 5 bases, with 13 bases between them. For the CDR3, the DNA is TGTGCCAGCAGCCAAGAGCCCAGAGGGGGTACTGAAGCTTTCTTT. It translates to CASSQEPRGGTEAFF.

V gene TRBV7-6 combines with J gene TRBJ2-5, with D uncertain. This CDR3 region has 13 residues. Germline V gene data show CDR1 as SGHVS and CDR2 as FNYEAQ. Trimming removed 4 bases at V and 1 base at J, with 7 bases between. CDR3: CASSSSFQETQYF. CDR3 nucleotide sequence: TGTGCCAGCAGCTCCTCGTTCCAAGAGACCCAGTACTTC.

The sample holds a few counts of this clonotype. The chain joins TRBV4-3 to TRBJ2-7; D remains unclear. Trimming stripped 0 bases from V and 3 bases from J, with 15 bases between. CDR1 and CDR2 (germline): LGHNA, YSLEER. CDR3 length: 16 amino acids. The CDR3 DNA follows: TGCGCCAGCAGCCAAGATCGGAACTGGGCCCTCTACGAGCAGTACTTC. It translates to CASSQDRNWALYEQYF.

This clonotype was counted between two and nine times. The genes are TRBV2 and TRBJ2-1; 8 bases are shared with TRBD1. The ends lost 3 bases at V and 7 bases at J; junction bases unmatched: 5. Germline values: CDR1 SNHLY, CDR2 FYNNEI. The CDR3 is made up of 14 amino acids. Here the CDR3 reads CASSDPTGVNEQFF. In DNA, the CDR3 is TGTGCCAGCAGTGACCCGACAGGGGTAAATGAGCAGTTCTTC.

Only a few counts were recorded for this clonotype. The CDR3 loop reads CASSFWPGNYEQYF. The CDR3 DNA is TGTGCCAGCAGCTTTTGGCCGGGGAATTACGAGCAGTACTTC. The V call is TRBV7-2, the J call TRBJ2-7; TRBD2 might be the D (5 bases). Deletions cut 3 bases from V and 4 bases from J, with 13 bases between. There are 14 residues in the CDR3. Germline CDR1 reads SGHTA; CDR2 reads FQGNSA.

This clonotype was detected a few times. This chain uses TRBV30 with TRBJ2-1; D remains unclear. The germline V gene encodes CDR1 GTSNPN and CDR2 SVGIG (reference sequence). Trimming cost V 3 bases and J 15 bases, with 18 bases left between them. The CDR3 consists of 12 residues. This CDR3 is CAWSSEGIGAFF. In nucleotides, the CDR3 is TGTGCCTGGAGCTCAGAAGGGATCGGTGCGTTCTTC.

The rearrangement joins TRBV27 to TRBJ2-7, with 8 nucleotides matching TRBD1. Germline loops: CDR1 MNHEY, CDR2 SMNVEV (reference sequence). Unmatched junction bases numbered 9, after V lost 2 bases and J lost 3 bases. The CDR3 sequence is 16 residues long. In DNA, the CDR3 is TGTGCCAGCAGTTTAATGGCAGGGGGCGCATTCTACGAGCAGTACTTC. The encoded protein is CASSLMAGGAFYEQYF.

The chain couples TRBV29-1 to TRBJ2-7; the D gene could be TRBD1 or TRBD2 (5 bases each). V lost 7 bases, J lost 4 bases, and 14 bases lay in between. The CDR3 consists of 12 residues. In germline, CDR1 is SQVTM, CDR2 ANQGSEA. The DNA of the CDR3 is TGCAGCGCCGAACGGGACGGATACGAGCAGTACTTC. Its protein product is CSAERDGYEQYF.

This clonotype was detected a few times. The chain has TRBV10-3 and TRBJ2-2; 7 bases match TRBD1. V lost 5 bases, J lost 4 bases, and 13 bases stayed unmatched. CDR3 length equals 17 residues. Germline CDR1 is ENHRY and CDR2 is SYGVKD. This chain's CDR3 is CAISLLQGTEGTGELFF. For the CDR3, the DNA is TGTGCCATCAGTCTACTACAGGGGACGGAAGGCACCGGGGAGCTGTTTTTT.

The J gene is TRBJ2-1, the V gene TRBV12-5; D is ambiguous. V lost 3 bases and J 9 bases, leaving 9 bases between the germline ends. The CDR3 totals 12 residues. The germline V gene has CDR1 LGHNT and CDR2 FRNRAP. The CDR3 spells CASGFPGGEQFF. The CDR3, as DNA: TGTGCTAGTGGTTTTCCAGGTGGTGAGCAGTTCTTC. Looking up the rest from reference TRBV12-5 and TRBJ2-1 gives the full variable domain: DARVTQTPRHKVTEMGQEVTMRCQPILGHNTVFWYRQTMMQGLELLAYFRNRAPLDDSGMPKDRFSAEMPDATLATLKIQPSEPRDSAVYFCASGFPGGEQFFGPGTRLTVL.

The chain recombines TRBV27 with TRBJ1-5; D perhaps matches TRBD1 (5 bases). CDR3 length: 14 residues. Deletions cut 6 bases from V and 6 bases from J, with 15 bases between. Germline V gene lookup returns CDR1 MNHEY and CDR2 SMNVEV (reference sequence). The CDR3 region has the DNA TGTGCCAGCAGCCATAAGGGGCTTTCTCAGCCCCAGCATTTT. The encoded protein is CASSHKGLSQPQHF.

The chain carries TRBV4-3 and TRBJ2-1, with a weak D call TRBD2 (6 bases). Germline V gene sequence: CDR1 LGHNA, CDR2 YSLEER. The CDR3 contains 17 residues. V shed 0 bases and J shed 1 base, with 13 bases lying between them. The CDR3 region has the DNA TGCGCCAGCAGCCAAGATGGAGGGTTAAATTCCTACAATGAGCAGTTCTTC. This translates into CASSQDGGLNSYNEQFF.

The chain uses TRBV4-3 and TRBJ2-1, with 7 bases matching TRBD2. J gave up 5 bases and V 4 bases, and 5 bases lay outside the gene matches. The CDR3 runs 14 residues. Germline assignment: CDR1 LGHNA and CDR2 YSLEER. The CDR3 protein is CASSPGLVNNEQFF. The DNA of the CDR3 is TGCGCCAGCAGCCCAGGACTAGTAAACAATGAGCAGTTCTTC.

This clonotype was found many times. V usage is TRBV12-3 or TRBV12-4 and J usage is TRBJ2-5, with D tentatively TRBD2 (6 bases). The CDR3 runs 14 residues. The V and J ends lost 5 bases and 2 bases respectively, with 12 bases between them. In nucleotides, the CDR3 is TGTGCCAGCAGTCCCGCGGGGCAGCAAGAGACCCAGTACTTC. This translates into CASSPAGQQETQYF.

The chain uses TRBV30 and TRBJ2-7, with unresolved D. Trimming cost V 2 bases and J 3 bases, with 11 bases left between them. Germline V gives CDR1 GTSNPN, CDR2 SVGIG (reference sequence). The CDR3 loop spans 13 amino acids. The CDR3 DNA reads TGTGCCTGGAGTCTAGGAGTTCTCTACGAGCAGTACTTC. This encodes CAWSLGVLYEQYF. Complete variable domain (other parts from reference TRBV30 and TRBJ2-7): SQTIHQWPATLVQPVGSPLSLECTVEGTSNPNLYWYRQAAGRGLQLLFYSVGIGQISSEVPQNLSASRPQDRQFILSSKKLLLSDSGFYLCAWSLGVLYEQYFGPGTRLTVT.

The sample holds a few counts of this clonotype. The V gene is TRBV2, the J gene TRBJ2-5; TRBD2 might be the D (6 bases). The germline CDR1 and CDR2 sequences are SNHLY and FYNNEI. The V gene lost 5 bases and the J gene lost 5 bases, with 15 bases spanning the gap. The CDR3 sequence is 14 residues long. CDR3 sequence: CASSPTLAWETQYF. The CDR3 DNA is TGTGCCAGCAGTCCCACCCTAGCGTGGGAGACCCAGTACTTC.

J is TRBJ2-3 and V is TRBV5-1, with 14 bases identical to TRBD2. Germline CDR1 SGHRS, CDR2 YFSETQ. The ends lost 4 bases at V and 6 bases at J; junction bases unmatched: 10. CDR3 length: 17 residues. The CDR3 loop reads CASSPQTSGGAGDTQYF. The DNA for the CDR3 is TGCGCCAGCAGCCCCCAGACTAGCGGGGGGGCGGGGGATACGCAGTATTTT.

This clonotype was observed a handful of times. The chain carries TRBV20-1 and TRBJ1-4; unclear D gene. V was pared by 1 base and J by 7 bases, with 10 bases between. The CDR3 is 13 amino acids. Germline loops: CDR1 DFQATT, CDR2 SNEGSKA (reference sequence). CDR3 bases: TGCAGTGCTAGAGGGCAGGAAGGTGAAAAACTGTTTTTT. It translates to CSARGQEGEKLFF.

This clonotype appeared a few times. The rearrangement joins TRBV28 to TRBJ2-6, with 8 bases matching TRBD1. Germline V gene sequence: CDR1 MDHEN, CDR2 SYDVKM. This CDR3 contains 19 residues. After removal of 6 bases from V and 4 bases from J, the junction contained 17 bases not matched to a gene. Written as DNA, the CDR3 is TGTGCCAGCAGACCACCCACGATGCAGGGGGCGCGAGGGGCCAACGTCCTGACTTTC. Protein product: CASRPPTMQGARGANVLTF.

This clonotype was recorded a few times. The V call is TRBV4-3, the J call TRBJ2-1; D perhaps matches TRBD1 (6 bases). V lost 0 bases and J 0 bases, leaving 12 bases between the germline ends. CDR3 length: 17 residues. Looked up from germline, CDR1 is LGHNA and CDR2 is YSLEER. The CDR3 protein is CASSQDDTGPSYNEQFF. The CDR3 DNA reads TGCGCCAGCAGCCAAGATGACACAGGGCCCTCCTACAATGAGCAGTTCTTC.

The chain couples TRBV7-2 to TRBJ2-2, with a tentative D call TRBD1 (6 bases). Trimming took off 3 bases at V and 3 bases at J, with 11 bases between the two ends. CDR3 size: 15 residues. The germline V gene has CDR1 SGHTA and CDR2 FQGNSA. The CDR3 DNA sequence: TGTGCCAGCAGCTTCAGCAGGGGCCACACCGGGGAGCTGTTTTTT. It translates to CASSFSRGHTGELFF.

The chain has TRBV6-5 and TRBJ2-1, with D uncertain. The V end was cut by 0 bases, the J end by 5 bases, with 8 bases between. The CDR3 is made up of 14 amino acids. The V gene's germline CDR1 is MNHEY and CDR2 SVGAGI. CDR3 nucleotides: TGTGCCAGCAGTTACTCGTGGACCCACAATGAGCAGTTCTTC. Translated, it gives CASSYSWTHNEQFF.